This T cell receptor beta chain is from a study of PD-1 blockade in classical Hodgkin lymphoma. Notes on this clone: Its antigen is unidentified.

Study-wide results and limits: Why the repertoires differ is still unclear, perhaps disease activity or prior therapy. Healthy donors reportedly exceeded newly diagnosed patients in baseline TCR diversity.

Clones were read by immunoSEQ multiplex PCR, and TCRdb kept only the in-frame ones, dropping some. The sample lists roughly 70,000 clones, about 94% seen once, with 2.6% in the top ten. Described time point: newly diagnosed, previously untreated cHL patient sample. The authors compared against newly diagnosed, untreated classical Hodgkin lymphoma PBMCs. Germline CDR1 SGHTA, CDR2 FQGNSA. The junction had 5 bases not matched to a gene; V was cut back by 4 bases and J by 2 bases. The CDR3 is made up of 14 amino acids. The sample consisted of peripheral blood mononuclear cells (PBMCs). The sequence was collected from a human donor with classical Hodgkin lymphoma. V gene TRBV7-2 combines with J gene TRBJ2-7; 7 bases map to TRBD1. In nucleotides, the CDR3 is TGTGCCAGCAGCTCGGACAGGCCACCCTACGAGCAGTACTTC. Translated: CASSSDRPPYEQYF.